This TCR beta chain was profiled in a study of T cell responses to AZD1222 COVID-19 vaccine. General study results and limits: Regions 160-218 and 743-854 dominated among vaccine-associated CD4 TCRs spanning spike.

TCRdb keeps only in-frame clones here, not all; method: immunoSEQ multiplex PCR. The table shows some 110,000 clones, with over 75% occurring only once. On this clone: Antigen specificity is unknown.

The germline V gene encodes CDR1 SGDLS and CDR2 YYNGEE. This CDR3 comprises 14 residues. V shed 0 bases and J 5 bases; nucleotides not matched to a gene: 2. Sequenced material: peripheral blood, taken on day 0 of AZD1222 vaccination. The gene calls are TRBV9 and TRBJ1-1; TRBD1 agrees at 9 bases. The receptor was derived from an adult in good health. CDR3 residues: CASSVGDRATEAFF. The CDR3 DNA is TGTGCCAGCAGCGTAGGGGACAGGGCAACTGAAGCTTTCTTT.